This T cell receptor (beta chain) was profiled in a study of blood T cell repertoires in COVID-19. Overall study context: The United States, Italy and Spain supplied acute and convalescent COVID-19 samples. The analysed material was cDNA or gDNA that came from T cells, B-cell-depleted T cells, or PBMCs.

Authors' analysis steps: Nucleated cell number was recorded as an estimate derived from reference gene primer amplification. The data were produced by immunoSEQ multiplex PCR, yet TCRdb's version contains in-frame clones alone and is incomplete. The V and J calls and the clone size are those of that table, but D and trimming were determined from the DNA. The sample includes tens of thousands of clones, 70% to 80% of them seen just once. The germline CDR1 and CDR2 sequences are WSHSY and SAAADI. V lost 3 bases, J lost 9 bases, and 11 bases stayed unmatched. The length of the CDR3 is 17 residues. The receptor's source is a human donor in a cohort sampled during active COVID-19. The source material was peripheral blood. The chain links TRBV10-2 to TRBJ2-1; 13 bases match TRBD2. CDR3 protein: CASSEHFGLAGEVEQFF. The DNA for the CDR3 is TGCGCCAGCAGTGAACACTTCGGACTAGCGGGAGAGGTTGAGCAGTTCTTC.